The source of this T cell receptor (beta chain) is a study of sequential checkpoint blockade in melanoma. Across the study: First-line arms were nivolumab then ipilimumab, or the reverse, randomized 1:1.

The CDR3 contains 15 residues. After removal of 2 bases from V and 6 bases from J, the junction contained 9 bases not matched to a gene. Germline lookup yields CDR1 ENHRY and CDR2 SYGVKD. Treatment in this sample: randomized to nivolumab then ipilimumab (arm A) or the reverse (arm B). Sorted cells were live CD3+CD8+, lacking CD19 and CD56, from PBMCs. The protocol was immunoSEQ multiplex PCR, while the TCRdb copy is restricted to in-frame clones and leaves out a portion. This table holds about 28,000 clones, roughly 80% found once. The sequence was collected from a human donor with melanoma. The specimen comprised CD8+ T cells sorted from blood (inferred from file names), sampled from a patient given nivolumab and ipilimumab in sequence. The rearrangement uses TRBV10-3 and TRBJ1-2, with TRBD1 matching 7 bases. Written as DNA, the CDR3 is TGTGCCATCAGTGAGAGGGGTGGAACAGGGGATGGCTACACCTTC. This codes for CAISERGGTGDGYTF.